This TCR beta chain is drawn from a study of T cells in Graves' hyperthyroidism and ophthalmopathy. Study-level information: Upon initial diagnosis and before any treatment, peripheral blood was collected.

Concerning this clonotype itself: What it binds is not known.

The J segment lost 4 bases and the V segment lost 2 bases, leaving 5 bases of the junction unmatched. Germline V gene lookup returns CDR1 SGHNT and CDR2 YENEEA. CDR3 length: 16 residues. Any patient presenting with uncontrolled infection, other autoimmune disease, pregnancy or lactation was left out. Whole-study results and caveats: Ophthalmopathy and stable hyperthyroidism were separated by a 13 V-J model.

Amplification targeted TCR beta CDR3 regions from RNA transcripts. The HTBI primer set was used in a first-round RT-PCR of the TCR CDR3. MiXCR, applied by TCRdb to the multiplex PCR reads, yields one record per CDR3 protein. The sample records about 530,000 distinct CDR3 sequences, 17% being singletons. The sample was blood. This sequence was found in a young woman with Graves' ophthalmopathy. The rearrangement joins TRBV11-3 to TRBJ2-1, with 10 positions matching TRBD2. CDR3 sequence: CASSLQTSGLYNEQFF. The CDR3 coding sequence is TGTGCCAGCAGCTTACAGACTAGCGGGCTTTACAATGAGCAGTTCTTC.